This T cell receptor (beta chain) was captured by sequencing in a study of tissue T cells after allogeneic stem cell transplantation. Regarding the study as a whole: Limitations included a small, clinically heterogeneous cohort and limited sampling depth. Blood and spleen captured only part of the tissue TCR repertoire.

The V and J ends lost 9 bases and 7 bases, in that order; junction bases with no gene match: 13. The CDR3 extends over 16 amino acids. From germline, CDR1 is MNHEY and CDR2 SMNVEV (reference sequence). The method was immunoSEQ multiplex PCR; TCRdb's version includes in-frame clones alone and lacks a portion of them. The sample has 9,000 to 10,000 clones; roughly 60% are singletons. Remarks on this clone: No antigen is known for it.

The origin of this receptor is a woman aged 18-55 years with breast cancer. V and J are TRBV27 and TRBJ1-5, with 12 nucleotides matching TRBD1. The sample here was tissue from the jejunum, taken at autopsy. DNA for the CDR3: TGTGCCAGTTGCGCCGGGACAGGGGGCGAGGGGCAGCCCCAGCATTTT. Translated: CASCAGTGGEGQPQHF.